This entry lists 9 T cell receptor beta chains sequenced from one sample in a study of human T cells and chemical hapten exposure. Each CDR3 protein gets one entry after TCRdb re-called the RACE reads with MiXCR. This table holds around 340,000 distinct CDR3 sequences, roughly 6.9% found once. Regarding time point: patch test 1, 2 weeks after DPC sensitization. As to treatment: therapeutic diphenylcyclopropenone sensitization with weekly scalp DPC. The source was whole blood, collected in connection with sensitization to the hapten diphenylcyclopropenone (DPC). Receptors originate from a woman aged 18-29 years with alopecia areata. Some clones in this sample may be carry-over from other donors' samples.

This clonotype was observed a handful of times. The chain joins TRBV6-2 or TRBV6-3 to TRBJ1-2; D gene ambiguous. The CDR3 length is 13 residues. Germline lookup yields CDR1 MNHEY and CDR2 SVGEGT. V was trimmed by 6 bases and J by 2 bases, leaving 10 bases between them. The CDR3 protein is CASRQDLNYGYTF. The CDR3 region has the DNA TGTGCCAGCAGGCAGGATCTCAACTATGGCTACACCTTC.

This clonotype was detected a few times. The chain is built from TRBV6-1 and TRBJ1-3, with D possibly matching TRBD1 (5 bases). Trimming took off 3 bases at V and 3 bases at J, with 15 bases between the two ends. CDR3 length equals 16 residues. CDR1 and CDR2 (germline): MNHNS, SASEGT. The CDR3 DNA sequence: TGTGCCAGCAGTGACGCGAAGGGGCTTATTGGAAACACCATATATTTT. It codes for CASSDAKGLIGNTIYF.

CDR3 coding DNA: TGTGCCAGCTCACCACCCGAATCGTACTATGGCTACACCTTC. Its translation is CASSPPESYYGYTF. The chain links TRBV18 to TRBJ1-2; no clear D gene. The length of the CDR3 is 14 residues. The germline V gene encodes CDR1 KGHSH and CDR2 LQKENI. The germline V and J ends were trimmed by 0 bases and 3 bases, with 8 bases remaining between them.

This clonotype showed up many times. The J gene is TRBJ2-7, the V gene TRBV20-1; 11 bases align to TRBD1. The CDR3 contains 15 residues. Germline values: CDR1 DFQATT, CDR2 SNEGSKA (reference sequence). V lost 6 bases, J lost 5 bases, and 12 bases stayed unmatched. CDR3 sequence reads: CSATGTGGDSDEQYF. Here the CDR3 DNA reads TGCAGTGCCACCGGGACAGGGGGTGATTCGGACGAGCAGTACTTC.

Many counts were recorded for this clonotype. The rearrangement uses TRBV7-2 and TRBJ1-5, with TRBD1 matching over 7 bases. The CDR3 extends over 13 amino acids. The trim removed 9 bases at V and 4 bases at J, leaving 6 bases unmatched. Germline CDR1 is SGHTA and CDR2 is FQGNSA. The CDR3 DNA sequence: TGTGCCAGTACTTGGGACAGAAATCAGCCCCAGCATTTT. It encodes CASTWDRNQPQHF.

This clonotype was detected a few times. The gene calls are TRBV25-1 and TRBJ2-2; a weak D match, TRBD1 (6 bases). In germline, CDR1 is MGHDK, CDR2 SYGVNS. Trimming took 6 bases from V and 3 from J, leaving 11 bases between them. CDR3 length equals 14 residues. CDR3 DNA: TGTGCCAGCAGCCCAGGGGATTACACCGGGGAGCTGTTTTTT. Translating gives CASSPGDYTGELFF. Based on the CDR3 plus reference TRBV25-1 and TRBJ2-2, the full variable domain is EADIYQTPRYLVIGTGKKITLECSQTMGHDKMYWYQQDPGMELHLIHYSYGVNSTEKGDLSSESTVSRIRTEHFPLTLESARPSHTSQYLCASSPGDYTGELFFGEGSRLTVL.

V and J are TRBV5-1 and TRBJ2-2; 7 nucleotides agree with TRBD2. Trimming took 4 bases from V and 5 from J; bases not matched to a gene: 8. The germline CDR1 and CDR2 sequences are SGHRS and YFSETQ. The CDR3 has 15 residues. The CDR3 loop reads CASSATRGGTGELFF. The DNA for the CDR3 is TGCGCCAGCAGCGCGACCCGGGGAGGGACCGGGGAGCTGTTTTTT.

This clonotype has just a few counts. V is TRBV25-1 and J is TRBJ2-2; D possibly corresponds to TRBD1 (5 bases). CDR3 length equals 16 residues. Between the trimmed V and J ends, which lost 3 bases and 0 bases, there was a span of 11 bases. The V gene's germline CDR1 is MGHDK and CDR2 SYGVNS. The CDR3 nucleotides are TGTGCCAGCAGTGACTCAGGCAGGGCGAACACCGGGGAGCTGTTTTTT. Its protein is CASSDSGRANTGELFF.

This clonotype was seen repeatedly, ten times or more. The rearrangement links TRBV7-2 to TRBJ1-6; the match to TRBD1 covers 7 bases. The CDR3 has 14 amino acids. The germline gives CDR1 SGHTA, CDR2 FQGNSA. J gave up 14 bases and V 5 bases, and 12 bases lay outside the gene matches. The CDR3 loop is CASSPGQQVGALHF. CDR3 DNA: TGTGCCAGCAGCCCGGGACAGCAGGTCGGGGCCCTCCACTTT.